The 2 T cell receptor beta chains in this list originate from one sample, sequenced in a study of cytomegalovirus exposure and HLA in healthy donors. The study ran its PCR with 60 Vbeta and 13 Jbeta primers. Profiled with immunoSEQ multiplex PCR; TCRdb holds only in-frame clones, not every one. The top ten hold less than 4.5% of the sample, which has 200,000 or so clones, about 78% seen once. Sequenced material: PBMCs. The receptor set was obtained from a male donor in good health and CMV-seronegative.

The V call is TRBV11-3, the J call TRBJ2-1; TRBD1 agrees at 9 bases. Germline CDR1 SGHNT, CDR2 YENEEA. V shed 5 bases, J shed 7 bases, and the junction held 6 bases outside the gene matches. This CDR3 comprises 14 residues. CDR3 protein: CASSPRDRVNEQFF. CDR3 in DNA: TGTGCCAGCAGCCCTCGGGACAGGGTGAATGAGCAGTTCTTC.

The V and J genes are TRBV6-1 and TRBJ2-7; D is possibly TRBD2 (5 bases). CDR3 length equals 15 residues. The ends were cut back, 3 bases at V and 2 bases at J, with 14 bases in the middle. Germline V CDR1 and CDR2: MNHNS, SASEGT. CDR3 protein: CASSEPDFRPYEQYF. The DNA of the CDR3 is TGTGCCAGCAGTGAGCCGGACTTCCGACCCTACGAGCAGTACTTC.